This T cell receptor (beta chain) was captured by sequencing in a study of shared clonotypes between healthy human individuals. Study in general: Per donor, three plates held CD4 naive cells, three held CD4 memory, two held CD8 naive and one held CD8 memory.

Study-wide findings and caveats: The study's rarefaction showed incomplete sorted-subset sequencing despite large depth.

Deletions cut 1 base from V and 0 bases from J, with 7 bases between. The germline gives CDR1 SGHNT, CDR2 YYREEE (reference sequence). The CDR3 consists of 14 residues. A note on this clone: Its target is not known.

CD45RO negativity and positive selection for CCR7 defined naive CD8 cells, a population that excluded terminally differentiated effector memory CD45RA+ cells. Genomic DNA per cell subset filled all wells of several immunoSEQ plates. Using immunoSEQ multiplex PCR, the repertoire was profiled, and TCRdb retains in-frame clones only, with some absent. This sample carries millions of clones, 85% to 95% of them seen once, and the ten largest clones take around 1.1%. This chain uses TRBV5-4 with TRBJ1-1; D call uncertain. Sequencing was done on a sample of naive CD8+ T cells sorted from blood. The sequence was obtained from a man aged 18-30 years in good health. CDR3 sequence: CASSLKRLNTEAFF. CDR3 DNA sequence: TGTGCCAGCAGCTTGAAGCGGCTGAACACTGAAGCTTTCTTT.